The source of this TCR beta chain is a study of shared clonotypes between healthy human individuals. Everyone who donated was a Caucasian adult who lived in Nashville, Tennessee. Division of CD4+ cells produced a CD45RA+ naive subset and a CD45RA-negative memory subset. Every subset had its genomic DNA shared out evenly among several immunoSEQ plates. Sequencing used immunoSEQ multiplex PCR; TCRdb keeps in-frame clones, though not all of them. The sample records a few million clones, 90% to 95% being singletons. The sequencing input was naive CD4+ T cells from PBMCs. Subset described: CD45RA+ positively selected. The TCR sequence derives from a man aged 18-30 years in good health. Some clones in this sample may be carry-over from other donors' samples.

The CDR3 sequence is CASSQDLQGRRAFF. CDR3 in DNA: TGTGCCAGCAGCCAAGATCTCCAAGGGAGGAGAGCTTTCTTT. The chain combines TRBV14 with TRBJ1-1; D gene ambiguous. The ends were cut back, 0 bases at V and 10 bases at J, with 15 bases in the middle. The germline V gene encodes CDR1 SGHDN and CDR2 FVKESK. CDR3 length: 14 amino acids. Full variable domain (remainder filled in from reference TRBV14 and TRBJ1-1): EAGVTQFPSHSVIEKGQTVTLRCDPISGHDNLYWYRRVMGKEIKFLLHFVKESKQDESGMPNNRFLAERTGGTYSTLKVQPAELEDSGVYFCASSQDLQGRRAFFGQGTRLTVV.